The 14 T cell receptor beta chains given below trace back to one sample, sequenced in a study of CD8+ T cells in alopecia areata. RNA extraction and reverse transcription yielded cDNA as sequencing template. TCRdb's copy holds only in-frame clones and misses some; the assay was immunoSEQ multiplex PCR. The data hold some 150,000 clones, with about three fifths observed a single time. Treatment indicated: oral pan-JAK inhibitor, 5-10 mg twice daily. The sample here was CD4+ T cells sorted from blood, taken between weeks 55 and 65, from a patient treated with tofacitinib. The origin of the receptors is a human donor with alopecia areata.

V usage is TRBV5-6 and J usage is TRBJ2-2, with D maybe TRBD1 (6 bases). The germline V gene has CDR1 SGHDT and CDR2 YYEEEE. This CDR3 has 16 residues. V dropped 3 bases and J dropped 0 bases, with 12 bases sitting between them. The CDR3 here is CASSSKRTANTGELFF. CDR3 coding DNA: TGTGCCAGCAGCTCTAAACGGACAGCGAACACCGGGGAGCTGTTTTTT.

The genes are TRBV5-1 and TRBJ2-7; D call uncertain. CDR3 length equals 11 residues. Per the germline V gene, CDR1 is SGHRS and CDR2 is YFSETQ. Trimming stripped 5 bases from V and 3 bases from J, with 6 bases between. The CDR3 reads CASRKGYEQYF. The CDR3 nucleotides read TGCGCCAGCAGAAAAGGCTACGAGCAGTACTTC.

This clone came up a few times. The chain combines TRBV2 with TRBJ2-3, with D hard to call. Looked up from germline, CDR1 is SNHLY and CDR2 is FYNNEI. V lost 2 bases and J 3 bases, leaving 9 bases between the germline ends. This CDR3 is 14 amino acids long. The CDR3 loop reads CASSEMGRTDTQYF. The CDR3 coding sequence is TGTGCCAGCAGTGAAATGGGTAGGACAGATACGCAGTATTTT.

The chain uses TRBV6-5 and TRBJ2-4; 7 bases line up with TRBD2. This CDR3 has 15 residues. Per the germline V gene, CDR1 is MNHEY and CDR2 is SVGAGI. The V segment lost 6 bases and the J segment 5 bases; nucleotides outside the gene matches: 10. The CDR3 here is CASSRRAAGENIQYF. The CDR3 DNA follows: TGTGCCAGCAGCCGCAGGGCCGCGGGAGAAAACATTCAGTACTTC.

The chain is built from TRBV6-5 and TRBJ1-1, with a possible D match to TRBD1 (6 bases). Per germline, CDR1 MNHEY and CDR2 SVGAGI. CDR3 length: 14 amino acids. V was pared by 6 bases and J by 4 bases, with 15 bases between. The CDR3, as DNA: TGTGCCAGCAGCCAACAGGGTTGGGCCACTGAAGCTTTCTTT. Translating gives CASSQQGWATEAFF.

This clone occurred once. This chain's CDR3 is CAWSVPKRLADTEAFF. DNA of the CDR3: TGTGCCTGGAGTGTACCTAAACGGTTGGCGGACACTGAAGCTTTCTTT. This chain uses TRBV30 with TRBJ1-1; D remains unclear. Trimming shortened V by 0 bases and J by 3 bases, and 17 bases separated the two germline ends. The CDR3 contains 16 residues. The germline gives CDR1 GTSNPN, CDR2 SVGIG (reference sequence).

The chain carries TRBV27 and TRBJ2-5, with 7 positions matching TRBD2. The J segment lost 4 bases and the V segment lost 0 bases, leaving 11 bases of the junction unmatched. CDR3 length equals 17 residues. Looked up from germline, CDR1 is MNHEY and CDR2 is SMNVEV (reference sequence). The DNA for the CDR3 is TGTGCCAGCAGTTTATCGCCCAGCGGGGAGGCTCGAGAGACCCAGTACTTC. Translating gives CASSLSPSGEARETQYF.

The chain carries TRBV7-3 and TRBJ1-5, with 9 bases fitting TRBD1. The CDR3 contains 15 residues. The ends lost 8 bases at V and 10 bases at J; junction bases unmatched: 15. Looked up from germline, CDR1 is SGHTA and CDR2 is FQGTGA. CDR3 nucleotides: TGTGCCAGCGGCATGACAGGGGGGCCTATCTTCCCCCAGCATTTT. Its protein is CASGMTGGPIFPQHF.

CDR3 nucleotides: TGTGCCTGGAGTGTATCCTCACCCCTCCACTTT. It codes for CAWSVSSPLHF. The rearrangement uses TRBV30 and TRBJ1-6; no clear D. Between the trimmed V and J ends, which lost 0 bases and 10 bases, there was a span of 4 bases. The CDR3 has 11 amino acids. Germline CDR1 is GTSNPN and CDR2 is SVGIG (reference sequence).

This chain uses TRBV9 with TRBJ1-2; D unclear. This CDR3 is built from 16 residues. Germline CDR1 and CDR2: SGDLS and YYNGEE. Trimming left V 3 bases short and J 4 bases short, with 19 bases between. This CDR3 reads CASSASASPRGYGYTF. CDR3 coding DNA: TGTGCCAGCAGCGCCAGTGCTAGTCCCCGGGGCTATGGCTACACCTTC.

This rearrangement joins TRBV5-1 to TRBJ2-5; no firm D call. The V end was cut by 1 base, the J end by 6 bases, with 10 bases between. This CDR3 comprises 13 residues. CDR1 SGHRS and CDR2 YFSETQ come from the germline V gene. The CDR3 loop reads CASSLSRSQTQYF. The CDR3, as DNA: TGCGCCAGCAGCTTGAGCAGATCGCAGACCCAGTACTTC.

A word on this clone: Its ends do not fully match the called genes, so a read error is possible. The chain recombines TRBV27 with TRBJ1-2; possible D gene TRBD1, 5 bases. CDR1 is MNHEY, CDR2 SMNVEV, per germline (reference sequence). CDR3 length: 13 residues. The CDR3 reads CANSGFREEGYTF. CDR3 coding DNA: TGTGCCAACAGTGGTTTCAGGGAGGAGGGCTACACCTTC.

This clone was detected only a few times. The rearrangement links TRBV7-9 to TRBJ1-5; D is unresolved. CDR3 size: 13 residues. CDR1 SEHNR and CDR2 FQNEAQ come from the germline V gene (reference sequence). V dropped 4 bases and J dropped 7 bases, with 11 bases sitting between them. Here the CDR3 reads CASSYDAWQPQHF. CDR3 bases: TGTGCCAGCAGCTACGACGCGTGGCAGCCCCAGCATTTT.

This chain links TRBV29-1 with TRBJ1-2; no definite D call. This CDR3 has 15 residues. Trimming shortened V by 5 bases and J by 2 bases, and 18 bases separated the two germline ends. Germline lookup yields CDR1 SQVTM and CDR2 ANQGSEA. The CDR3 nucleotides are TGCAGCGTTAGACCACGCCTTCAGGAGAACTATGGCTACACCTTC. Protein sequence: CSVRPRLQENYGYTF.